Listed below are T cell receptor beta chains from one sample, sequenced in a study of CD8+CD57+ T cells in acquired aplastic anemia. TCRdb analysed the reads with MiXCR anew, one entry per CDR3 protein. The sample lists roughly 180,000 distinct CDR3 sequences; roughly 50% were seen once. The source material was sorted CD4+, CD8+, or CD8+CD57+ T cells (not recorded which) from PBMCs. The source is a human donor with aplastic anemia. CDR3s include the opening cysteine and the closing phenylalanine or tryptophan. The D gene is left open where the match is weak. Size values are once, few and many counts, or a class for expanded clones, and some rows have none.

clone size | D gene | J gene | V gene | CDR3 DNA | CDR3 protein
many | - | TRBJ1-1 | TRBV19 | TGTGCCTCTAACGCCCAGGGGTTGTTGGTGGCTGAAGCTTTCTTT | CASNAQGLLVAEAFF
- | - | TRBJ1-1 | TRBV14 | TGTGCCAGCAGCCCCTGGGAGGGTGTTGGAGCTTTCTTT | CASSPWEGVGAFF
- | TRBD1 | TRBJ1-5 | TRBV10-2 | TGCGCCAGCAGTAATCAGGGGGCAATTCAGCCCCAGCATTTT | CASSNQGAIQPQHF
once | - | TRBJ2-3 | TRBV20-1 | TGCAGTGCTAGAAGGCACAGCTCTAGCACAGATACGCAGTATTTT | CSARRHSSSTDTQYF
- | TRBD1 | TRBJ2-7 | TRBV7-8 | TGTGCCAGCAGCCCCCGGACAGGGATCTCCGAGCAGTACTTC | CASSPRTGISEQYF
few | - | TRBJ1-2 | TRBV5-1 | TGCGCCAGCAGATTGGCGGCAGAGTATGGCTACACCTTC | CASRLAAEYGYTF
- | - | TRBJ2-7 | TRBV7-9 | TGTGCCAGCAGCCCGACCTTCGGCTACGAGCAGTACTTC | CASSPTFGYEQYF
- | - | TRBJ2-7 | TRBV6-5 | TGTGCCAGCAGTTCAACCCCTGCCTCCTACGAGCAGTACTTC | CASSSTPASYEQYF
- | TRBD1 | TRBJ2-7 | TRBV29-1 | TGCAGCGTCGACCCGGGACAGGGCTTTAACGAGCAGTACTTC | CSVDPGQGFNEQYF
- | - | TRBJ1-4 | TRBV20-1 | TGCAGTGCTAGATTTGAGGCAGTTGAAAAACTGTTTTTT | CSARFEAVEKLFF
once | - | TRBJ1-1 | TRBV10-1 | TGCGCCAGCAGTGATGCAGGGAACACTGAAGCTTTCTTT | CASSDAGNTEAFF
- | - | TRBJ1-1 | TRBV7-9 | TGTGCCAGCAGCCCTGAATACACTGAAGCTTTCTTT | CASSPEYTEAFF
many | - | TRBJ1-2 | TRBV5-6 | TGTGCCAGCAGCTTGGTTTCCGGGGCCGGTTATTATGGCTACACCTTC | CASSLVSGAGYYGYTF
once | - | TRBJ2-1 | TRBV7-2 | TGTGCCAGCAGCCCAGGGGTGGCGAATGAGCAGTTCTTC | CASSPGVANEQFF
few | TRBD1 | TRBJ2-7 | TRBV20-1 | TGCAGTGCGAGCCCGGGACAGGGAGGCCTCGAGCAGTACTTC | CSASPGQGGLEQYF
- | - | TRBJ2-5 | TRBV5-1 | TGCGCCAGCAGCTTGGCCCCGGGATCGGGAGAGACCCAGTACTTC | CASSLAPGSGETQYF
- | - | TRBJ2-7 | TRBV29-1 | TGCAGCACTCCCCCGGGCAGACTAGAGCAGTACTTC | CSTPPGRLEQYF
- | - | TRBJ1-1 | TRBV7-2 | TGTGCCAGCAGCTCCAATGCGGGCACTGAAGCTTTCTTT | CASSSNAGTEAFF
many | - | TRBJ1-1 | TRBV6-6 | TGTGCCAGCAGTACTCGGGAGTCCCTACACGGAGAAGCTTTCTTT | CASSTRESLHGEAFF
many | - | TRBJ2-1 | TRBV19 | TGTGCCAGTAGTAAAGCAGTGAGCTCCTACAATGAGCAGTTCTTC | CASSKAVSSYNEQFF
many | - | TRBJ2-2 | TRBV12-3/TRBV12-4 | TGTGCCAGCAATTCCTACGTGAACACCGGGGAGCTGTTTTTT | CASNSYVNTGELFF
- | - | TRBJ2-5 | TRBV3-1 | TGTGCCAGCAGCCAACCTCCCGCGAGGGAGACCCAGTACTTC | CASSQPPARETQYF
many | - | TRBJ1-5 | TRBV12-3/TRBV12-4 | TGTGCCAGCAGACCTGAGGGGGGTAGCAATCAGCCCCAGCATTTT | CASRPEGGSNQPQHF
many | - | TRBJ1-1 | TRBV19 | TGTGCCAGTAGTGCCTACAGGATGGGGATAACTGAAGCTTTCTTT | CASSAYRMGITEAFF
many | - | TRBJ1-6 | TRBV9 | TGTGCCAGCAGCGTTGGGTCCACCGGCAGCTCCTATAATTCACCCCTCCACTTT | CASSVGSTGSSYNSPLHF
few | - | TRBJ2-2 | TRBV19 | TGTGCCAGTATTGGTGCAGGAACGAACACCGGGGAGCTGTTTTTT | CASIGAGTNTGELFF
- | TRBD2 | TRBJ2-1 | TRBV7-7 | TGTGCTAGCTTTAGCGGGAGCAATGAGCAGTTCTTC | CASFSGSNEQFF
- | - | TRBJ2-3 | TRBV29-1 | TGCAGCGTTGGATCCGCCCGCACAGATACGCAGTATTTT | CSVGSARTDTQYF
- | TRBD1 | TRBJ1-6 | TRBV7-8 | TGTGCCAGCAGCTCGGACAGGGGTGGCAATTCACCCCTCCACTTT | CASSSDRGGNSPLHF
- | TRBD1 | TRBJ1-5 | TRBV10-3 | TGTGCCATCAGTGAGAGGAACGGACAGGGCAATCAGCCCCAGCATTTT | CAISERNGQGNQPQHF
many | - | TRBJ1-5 | TRBV19 | TGTGCCAGTAGTATGAGGGAATACAATCAGCCCCAGCATTTT | CASSMREYNQPQHF
many | - | TRBJ2-7 | TRBV10-3 | TGTGCCATCAGTGAGGGTTCGGGAGCATTTTACGAGCAGTACTTC | CAISEGSGAFYEQYF
- | - | TRBJ1-3 | TRBV5-4 | TGTGCCAGCAGCTCCCTCCGAGCTGCCGCTCTCGGAAACACCATATATTTT | CASSSLRAAALGNTIYF
many | - | TRBJ1-2 | TRBV6-1 | TGTGCCAGCAGTGAAGTTCGGGTGTCGGGTGGCTACACCTTC | CASSEVRVSGGYTF
many | - | TRBJ2-1 | TRBV5-1 | TGCGCCAGCAGCTTGCCCCGGGGATACAATGAGCAGTTCTTC | CASSLPRGYNEQFF
- | - | TRBJ2-1 | TRBV10-2 | TGCGCCAGCAGTGAGTTTGGGGGGTCCTACAATGAGCAGTTCTTC | CASSEFGGSYNEQFF
- | - | TRBJ2-7 | TRBV10-3 | TGTGCCATCAGTGAGGATATGGGCTACGAGCAGTACTTC | CAISEDMGYEQYF
- | TRBD1 | TRBJ1-6 | TRBV7-3 | TGTGCCGCCCAGGGGGACAGTTATTCACCCCTCCACTTT | CAAQGDSYSPLHF
- | - | TRBJ2-7 | TRBV5-6 | TGTGCCAGCAGCTTGGCCCGGCAGCCCAGGCAGTACTTC | CASSLARQPRQYF
few | - | TRBJ2-3 | TRBV7-4 | TGTGCCAGCAGCCCAGAAACAGATACGCAGTATTTT | CASSPETDTQYF
many | TRBD1 | TRBJ1-2 | TRBV19 | TGTGCCAGTAGTCCACGACAGGGGAGGAACTATGGCTACACCTTC | CASSPRQGRNYGYTF
- | - | TRBJ1-3 | TRBV20-1 | TGCAGCGTTGGACAGCTGGCCTCTGGAAACACCATATATTTT | CSVGQLASGNTIYF
few | - | TRBJ1-1 | TRBV2 | TGTGCCAGCACCAGACAAGGTGATAACACTGAAGCTTTCTTT | CASTRQGDNTEAFF
many | - | TRBJ2-7 | TRBV20-1 | TGCAGTGCCCAGGGGCGGGCCTACGAGCAGTACTTC | CSAQGRAYEQYF
many | - | TRBJ2-7 | TRBV5-6 | TGTGCCAGCAGCTTCTTTCAGGGGTCTGTCTACGAGCAGTACTTC | CASSFFQGSVYEQYF
few | TRBD2 | TRBJ2-7 | TRBV7-8 | TGTGCCAGCAGGGGGGGGAGCTACGAGCAGTACTTC | CASRGGSYEQYF